These 26 T cell receptor beta chains came from one sample sequenced in a study of regulatory T cells in long-lasting Graves disease. According to the study, TCR beta libraries were built with iRepertoire HTBI primers and CDR3-region Arm-PCR. TCRdb re-called the multiplex PCR reads with MiXCR, one entry per CDR3 protein. The profile shows around 400,000 distinct CDR3 sequences, about 16% of them singletons. Sample time point: newly diagnosed GD, antithyroid drugs for less than 3 months. Following extraction of RNA from PBMCs, that RNA was used to make the TCR library. The specimen comprised peripheral blood mononuclear cells (PBMCs), sampled at new diagnosis, from a patient treated with antithyroid drugs. The receptor source for this set is a female donor with Graves disease.

Many counts were recorded for this clonotype. The V and J genes are TRBV12-3 or TRBV12-4 and TRBJ1-1, with D perhaps matching TRBD1 (5 bases). The CDR3 contains 14 residues. The V end was cut by 6 bases, the J end by 1 base, with 12 bases between. The CDR3 spells CASRDDSTNTEAFF. Written as DNA, the CDR3 is TGTGCCAGCAGAGACGACAGCACGAACACTGAAGCTTTCTTT.

This clonotype was counted at least ten times. CDR3 DNA sequence: TGTGCCAGCAGTCCAATGGCACTAGCGGGGTCCAATGAGCAGTTCTTC. As protein: CASSPMALAGSNEQFF. The V gene is TRBV3-1, the J gene TRBJ2-1; 10 bases map to TRBD2. Germline values: CDR1 LGHDT, CDR2 YNNKEL (reference sequence). With V trimmed by 6 bases and J by 6 bases, 11 bases remained unmatched. This CDR3 spans 16 amino acids.

This clonotype has at least ten counts. The chain carries TRBV5-1 and TRBJ1-1; tentatively, D is TRBD1 (5 bases). CDR1 is SGHRS and CDR2 is YFSETQ in the germline V gene. Trimming took off 1 base at V and 7 bases at J, with 14 bases between the two ends. This CDR3 has 14 residues. CDR3 in amino acids: CASSLSGGLFEAFF. The CDR3 DNA follows: TGCGCCAGCAGCTTGAGCGGGGGACTTTTTGAAGCTTTCTTT.

There are a few counts of this clonotype. A read error may account for a junction end that differs from germline. CDR3 nucleotides: TGTGCTAGCAGCTTCGCGACTAGCCGAGAGCAGTTCTTC. It is translated as CASSFATSREQFF. V usage is TRBV7-7 and J usage is TRBJ2-1; 7 nucleotides align to TRBD2. Germline CDR1 reads SSHAT; CDR2 reads FNYEAQ (reference sequence). CDR3 length: 13 residues.

At least ten counts were recorded for this clonotype. The rearrangement links TRBV2 to TRBJ2-5, with a weak D call TRBD2 (5 bases). CDR3 length: 13 amino acids. Per germline, CDR1 SNHLY and CDR2 FYNNEI. V shed 10 bases and J shed 5 bases, with 17 bases lying between them. CDR3 loop: CATLERVGETQYF. CDR3 in DNA: TGTGCCACCTTAGAGAGGGTTGGGGAGACCCAGTACTTC.

This clonotype has a handful of counts. The chain carries TRBV9 and TRBJ2-3; TRBD2 agrees at 7 bases. This CDR3 contains 17 residues. The trim removed 0 bases at V and 2 bases at J, leaving 9 bases unmatched. Germline V gene sequence: CDR1 SGDLS, CDR2 YYNGEE. DNA for the CDR3: TGTGCCAGCAGCGTAGAGTCCGGGCTAGCGGTCACAGATACGCAGTATTTT. Translation: CASSVESGLAVTDTQYF. Full variable domain (outside the CDR3, taken from reference TRBV9 and TRBJ2-3): DSGVTQTPKHLITATGQRVTLRCSPRSGDLSVYWYQQSLDQGLQFLIQYYNGEERAKGNILERFSAQQFPDLHSELNLSSLELGDSALYFCASSVESGLAVTDTQYFGPGTRLTVL.

V usage is TRBV19 and J usage is TRBJ2-1, with D possibly TRBD1 on 5 matching bases. The CDR3 has 12 residues. The V end was cut by 6 bases, the J end by 7 bases, with 10 bases between. CDR1 is LNHDA, CDR2 SQIVND, per germline (reference sequence). The CDR3 sequence: CASRPPGNEQFF. DNA of the CDR3: TGTGCCAGTAGGCCTCCAGGGAATGAGCAGTTCTTC.

The V gene is TRBV29-1, the J gene TRBJ1-1; 7 bases agree with TRBD1. This CDR3 spans 10 amino acids. CDR1 is SQVTM, CDR2 ANQGSEA, per germline. V lost 7 bases, J lost 8 bases, and 4 bases stayed unmatched. CDR3 nucleotide sequence: TGCAGCGCTATGACAGGGGAAGCTTTCTTT. Encoded protein: CSAMTGEAFF. Combining the CDR3 with reference TRBV29-1 and TRBJ1-1 gives the whole variable domain SAVISQKPSRDICQRGTSLTIQCQVDSQVTMMFWYRQQPGQSLTLIATANQGSEATYESGFVIDKFPISRPNLTFSTLTVSNMSPEDSSIYLCSAMTGEAFFGQGTRLTVV.

Ten or more counts support this clonotype. The chain is built from TRBV20-1 and TRBJ2-3; D is unresolved. V was pared by 6 bases and J by 4 bases, with 14 bases between. There are 13 residues in the CDR3. Germline CDR1 is DFQATT and CDR2 is SNEGSKA (reference sequence). The CDR3 region is CSAAPDGADTQYF. The CDR3 region has the DNA TGCAGTGCAGCCCCGGATGGGGCAGATACGCAGTATTTT.

The gene calls are TRBV29-1 and TRBJ2-1; D is perhaps TRBD2 (6 bases). Trimming removed 6 bases from V and 9 bases from J, with 21 bases in between. CDR3 length: 14 residues. The V gene's germline CDR1 is SQVTM and CDR2 ANQGSEA. The CDR3 DNA follows: TGCAGCGTGGACCTTCAGGGAGGTAGCGGTGAGCAGTTCTTC. The encoded protein is CSVDLQGGSGEQFF.

This clonotype was picked up many times. This rearrangement joins TRBV11-2 to TRBJ1-2, with D unresolved. The CDR3 covers 15 residues. V lost 4 bases, J lost 5 bases, and 17 bases lay in between. Germline V gives CDR1 SGHAT, CDR2 FQNNGV. The CDR3 here is CASSSRLITPYGYTF. The CDR3 nucleotides read TGTGCCAGCAGCTCAAGACTGATTACACCTTATGGCTACACCTTC.

This clonotype has more than one count but fewer than ten. This sequence may be a read error, since a much larger clone differs from it by one base. The rearrangement links TRBV28 to TRBJ2-5; no reliable D call. The V gene lost 9 bases and the J gene lost 4 bases, with 18 bases spanning the gap. This CDR3 comprises 14 residues. CDR1 and CDR2 from the germline V gene are MDHEN and SYDVKM. The CDR3, as DNA: TGTGCCAGTGCGAAGCCAGACCGAGGAGAGACCCAGTACTTC. Translating it yields CASAKPDRGETQYF.

This clonotype was counted many times. V usage is TRBV6-1 and J usage is TRBJ2-1, with TRBD2 matching over 11 bases. Germline-derived CDR1 and CDR2 are MNHNS and SASEGT. This CDR3 contains 19 residues. V lost 6 bases to trimming and J lost 4 bases; unmatched junction nucleotides: 17. The CDR3 DNA is TGTGCCAGCAGCCCGACGGGGTTGGCTAGCGGGAGGCGGTACAATGAGCAGTTCTTC. Encoded protein: CASSPTGLASGRRYNEQFF.

In this sample, this clonotype turned up many times. The chain carries TRBV28 and TRBJ1-2; D is possibly TRBD1 (6 bases). The CDR3 has 14 amino acids. Germline lookup yields CDR1 MDHEN and CDR2 SYDVKM. V lost 8 bases and J 3 bases, leaving 16 bases between the germline ends. CDR3: CASARGGQHYGYTF. In DNA form, the CDR3 reads TGTGCCAGCGCCCGAGGCGGACAGCACTATGGCTACACCTTC.

The table lists this clonotype with many counts. V is TRBV12-3 or TRBV12-4 and J is TRBJ1-1, with 7 bases aligning to TRBD1. The CDR3 runs 11 residues. The trim removed 5 bases at V and 7 bases at J, leaving 1 base unmatched. CDR3 loop: CASSGQVEAFF. The CDR3 region has the DNA TGTGCCAGCAGTGGACAGGTTGAAGCTTTCTTT.

This clonotype was seen a handful of times. A single base separates this from a much larger clone, so it may be a read error. The V and J genes are TRBV6-2 or TRBV6-3 and TRBJ1-4, with D tentatively TRBD1 (5 bases). The germline V gene encodes CDR1 MNHEY and CDR2 SVGEGT. The CDR3 has 16 amino acids. In nucleotides, the CDR3 is TGTGCCAGCAGTCGGAAGGGGAATCCAACTAGTGAAAAACTGTTTTTT. This gives the protein CASSRKGNPTSEKLFF.

This clonotype was seen many times. The V call is TRBV5-1, the J call TRBJ2-1; 10 bases match TRBD2. The V segment lost 0 bases and the J segment 5 bases; nucleotides outside the gene matches: 5. Germline loops: CDR1 SGHRS, CDR2 YFSETQ. The CDR3 contains 16 residues. CDR3 nucleotide sequence: TGCGCCAGCAGCTTGGTGTCTAGCGGGAGTCACAATGAGCAGTTCTTC. Residues: CASSLVSSGSHNEQFF.

This clonotype was counted at least ten times. This rearrangement joins TRBV7-2 to TRBJ2-7; 9 nucleotides align to TRBD2. The V gene end was trimmed by 5 bases and the J gene end by 2 bases; junction bases not matched to a gene: 13. Per germline, CDR1 SGHTA and CDR2 FQGNSA. The CDR3 covers 17 residues. In nucleotides, the CDR3 is TGTGCCAGCAGCGATATTAATAGCGGGAGTTTTCCCTACGAGCAGTACTTC. This translates into CASSDINSGSFPYEQYF.

This clonotype came up a few times. J is TRBJ2-2 and V is TRBV7-2, with 13 bases lining up with TRBD2. Trimming removed 5 bases from V and 5 bases from J; junction bases left unmatched: 20. Germline V CDR1 and CDR2: SGHTA, FQGNSA. The CDR3 sequence is 21 residues long. The CDR3 loop is CASSQEVALRGLAGETGELFF. DNA of the CDR3: TGTGCCAGCAGCCAAGAGGTAGCTCTACGCGGACTAGCGGGGGAAACCGGGGAGCTGTTTTTT.

This clonotype was seen ten or more times. The genes are TRBV7-9 and TRBJ1-5; 7 bases are shared with TRBD1. Trimming took 2 bases from V and 4 from J; bases not matched to a gene: 2. The germline V gene encodes CDR1 SEHNR and CDR2 FQNEAQ (reference sequence). CDR3 length: 14 residues. The CDR3 coding sequence is TGTGCCAGCAGCTTACCAGGGGGTAATCAGCCCCAGCATTTT. This sequence encodes CASSLPGGNQPQHF.

This clonotype was recorded at least ten times. The gene calls are TRBV29-1 and TRBJ2-7, with 11 bases fitting TRBD2. Trimming at V came to 5 bases and at J to 3 bases, leaving 15 bases not matched to a gene. Germline-derived CDR1 and CDR2 are SQVTM and ANQGSEA. The CDR3 runs 17 residues. The CDR3 DNA reads TGCAGCGTTAGGGGTGGACTAGCGGGTCTCCCTAGCTACGAGCAGTACTTC. It codes for CSVRGGLAGLPSYEQYF.

There are many counts of this clonotype. The chain joins TRBV7-2 to TRBJ1-4; 8 nucleotides agree with TRBD1. This CDR3 is 14 amino acids long. CDR1 SGHTA and CDR2 FQGNSA come from the germline V gene. V gave up 5 bases and J gave up 7 bases; unmatched junction bases: 6. The CDR3 DNA reads TGTGCCAGCAGCGTGACAGGGGCGGGTGAAAAACTGTTTTTT. This translates into CASSVTGAGEKLFF.

In the case of this clonotype: A much larger clone differs by one base, so this may be a read error. The chain combines TRBV20-1 with TRBJ2-7, with D possibly called TRBD1 or TRBD2 (5 bases each). This CDR3 spans 15 amino acids. Germline V lookup: CDR1 DFQATT, CDR2 SNEGSKA (reference sequence). The V end lost 5 bases, the J end lost 3 bases, and 20 bases lay between the germline ends. The chain's CDR3 is CSADPFEGGHYEQYF. As DNA, the CDR3 is TGCAGTGCTGACCCTTTTGAAGGAGGACACTACGAGCAGTACTTC.

The table lists this clonotype with many counts. The genes are TRBV24-1 and TRBJ2-2; 7 nucleotides align to TRBD1. Germline V gives CDR1 KGHDR, CDR2 SFDVKD. V was clipped by 7 bases and J by 2 bases; unmatched bases: 6. This CDR3 is 15 amino acids long. The CDR3 DNA reads as TGTGCCACCAGGGCCCGGGACAGTAACACCGGGGAGCTGTTTTTT. It codes for CATRARDSNTGELFF.

There are many counts of this clonotype. This chain's CDR3 is CASSFFAGGSYEQYF. CDR3 bases: TGTGCCAGCAGTTTTTTCGCCGGCGGATCCTACGAGCAGTACTTC. The rearrangement links TRBV28 to TRBJ2-7; D remains unclear. Trimming took 3 bases from V and 1 from J, leaving 13 bases between them. The germline gives CDR1 MDHEN, CDR2 SYDVKM. CDR3 size: 15 residues.

This clonotype was seen ten or more times. This chain joins TRBV7-3 and TRBJ2-2; D tentatively reads TRBD1 or TRBD2 (5 bases each). This CDR3 comprises 16 residues. Germline V lookup: CDR1 SGHTA, CDR2 FQGTGA. Trimming stripped 5 bases from V and 2 bases from J, with 15 bases between. As DNA, the CDR3 is TGTGCCAGCAGCCGCCAGCCGGGGCTAAACACCGGGGAGCTGTTTTTT. Amino acid sequence: CASSRQPGLNTGELFF. The full variable domain, completed using reference TRBV7-3 and TRBJ2-2, is GAGVSQTPSNKVTEKGKYVELRCDPISGHTALYWYRQSLGQGPEFLIYFQGTGAADDSGLPNDRFFAVRPEGSVSTLKIQRTERGDSAVYLCASSRQPGLNTGELFFGEGSRLTVL.